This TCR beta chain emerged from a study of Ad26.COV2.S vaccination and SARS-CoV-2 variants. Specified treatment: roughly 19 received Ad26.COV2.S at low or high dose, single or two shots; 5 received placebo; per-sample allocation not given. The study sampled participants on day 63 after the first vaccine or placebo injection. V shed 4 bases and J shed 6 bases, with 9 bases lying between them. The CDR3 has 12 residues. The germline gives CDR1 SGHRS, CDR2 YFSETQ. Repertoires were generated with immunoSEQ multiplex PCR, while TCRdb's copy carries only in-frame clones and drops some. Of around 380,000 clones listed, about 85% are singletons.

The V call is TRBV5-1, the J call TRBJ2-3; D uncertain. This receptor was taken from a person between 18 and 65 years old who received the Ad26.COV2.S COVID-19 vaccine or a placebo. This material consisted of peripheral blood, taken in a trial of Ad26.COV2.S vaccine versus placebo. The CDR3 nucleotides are TGCGCCAGCAGCCACGGGCGGGATACGCAGTATTTT. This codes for CASSHGRDTQYF.